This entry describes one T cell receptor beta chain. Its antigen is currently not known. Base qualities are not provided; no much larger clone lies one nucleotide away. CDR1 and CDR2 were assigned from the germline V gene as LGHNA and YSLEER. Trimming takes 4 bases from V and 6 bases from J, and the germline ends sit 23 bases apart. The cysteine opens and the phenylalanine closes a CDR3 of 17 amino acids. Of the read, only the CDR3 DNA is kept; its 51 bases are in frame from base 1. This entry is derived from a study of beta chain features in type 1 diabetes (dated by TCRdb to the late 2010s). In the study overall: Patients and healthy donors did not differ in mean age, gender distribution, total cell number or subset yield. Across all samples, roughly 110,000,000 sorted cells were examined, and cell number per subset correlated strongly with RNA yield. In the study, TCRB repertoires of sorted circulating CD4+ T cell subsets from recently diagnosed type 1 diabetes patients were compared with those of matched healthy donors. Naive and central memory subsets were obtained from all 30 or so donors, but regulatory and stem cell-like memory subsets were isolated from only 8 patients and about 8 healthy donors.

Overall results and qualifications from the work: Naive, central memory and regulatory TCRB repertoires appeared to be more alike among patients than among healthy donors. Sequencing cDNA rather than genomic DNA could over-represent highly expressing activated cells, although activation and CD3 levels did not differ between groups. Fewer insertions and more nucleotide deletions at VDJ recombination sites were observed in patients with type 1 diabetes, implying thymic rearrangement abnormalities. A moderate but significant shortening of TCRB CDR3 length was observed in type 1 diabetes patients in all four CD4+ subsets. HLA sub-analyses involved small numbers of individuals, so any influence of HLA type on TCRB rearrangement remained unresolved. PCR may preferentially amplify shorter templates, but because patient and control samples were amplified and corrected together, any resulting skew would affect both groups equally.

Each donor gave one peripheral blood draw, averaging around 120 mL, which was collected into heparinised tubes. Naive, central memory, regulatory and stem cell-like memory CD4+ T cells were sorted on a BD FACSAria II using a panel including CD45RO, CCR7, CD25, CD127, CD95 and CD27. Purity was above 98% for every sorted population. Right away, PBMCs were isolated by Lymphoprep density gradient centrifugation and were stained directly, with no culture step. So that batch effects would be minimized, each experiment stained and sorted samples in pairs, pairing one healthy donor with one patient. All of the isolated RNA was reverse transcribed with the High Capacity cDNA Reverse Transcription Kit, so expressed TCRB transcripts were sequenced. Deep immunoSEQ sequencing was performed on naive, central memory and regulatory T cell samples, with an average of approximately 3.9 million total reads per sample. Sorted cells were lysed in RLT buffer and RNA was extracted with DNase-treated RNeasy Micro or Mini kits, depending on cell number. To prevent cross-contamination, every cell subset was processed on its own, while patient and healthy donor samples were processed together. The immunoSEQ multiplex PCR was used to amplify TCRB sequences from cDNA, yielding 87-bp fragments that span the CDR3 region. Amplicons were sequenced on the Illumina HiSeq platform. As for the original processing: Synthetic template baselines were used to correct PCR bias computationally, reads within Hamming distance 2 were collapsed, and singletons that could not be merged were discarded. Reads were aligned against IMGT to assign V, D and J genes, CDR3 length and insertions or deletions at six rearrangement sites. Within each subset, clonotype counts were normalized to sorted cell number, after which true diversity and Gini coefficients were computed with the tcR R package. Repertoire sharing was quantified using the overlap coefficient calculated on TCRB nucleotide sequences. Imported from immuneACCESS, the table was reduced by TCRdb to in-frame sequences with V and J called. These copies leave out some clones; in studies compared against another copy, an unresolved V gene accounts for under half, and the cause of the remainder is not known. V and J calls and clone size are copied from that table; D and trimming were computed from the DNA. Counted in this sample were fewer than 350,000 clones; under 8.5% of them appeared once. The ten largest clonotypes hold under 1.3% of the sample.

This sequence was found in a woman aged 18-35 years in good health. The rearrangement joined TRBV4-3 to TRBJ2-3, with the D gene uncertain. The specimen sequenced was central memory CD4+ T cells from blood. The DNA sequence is TGCGCCAGCAGCCGATTCCCCCTCCGAGTCTCCAATGATACGCAGTATTTT. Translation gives CASSRFPLRVSNDTQYF.